A selection of T cell receptor beta chains follows, all from one sample in a study of T cells in Graves' hyperthyroidism and ophthalmopathy. TCRdb re-derived calls from the multiplex PCR reads in MiXCR, one entry per CDR3 protein. Of fewer than 350,000 distinct CDR3 sequences in the sample, under 25% were seen once. The sample comprised blood. These receptors came from a woman in her 50s with Graves' hyperthyroidism. Each CDR3 is given with its conserved first and last residue. The D gene is left open where the match is weak. Clone size is not always given. Where it is, it says once, few, many or a class for expanded clones.

d_gene: -; j_gene: TRBJ2-7; v_gene: TRBV7-9; abundance: many; CDR3aa: CASSSRAIYEQYF; CDR3nt: TGTGCCAGCAGCTCCCGGGCCATCTACGAGCAGTACTTC
d_gene: TRBD1; j_gene: TRBJ2-7; v_gene: TRBV7-6; abundance: many; CDR3aa: CASSFGTGVGEQYF; CDR3nt: TGTGCCAGCAGCTTCGGGACAGGGGTAGGTGAGCAGTACTTC
d_gene: TRBD1; j_gene: TRBJ1-4; v_gene: TRBV28; abundance: -; CDR3aa: CASSLRQGENEKLFF; CDR3nt: TGTGCCAGCAGCCTCCGACAGGGGGAAAATGAAAAACTGTTTTTT
d_gene: -; j_gene: TRBJ2-1; v_gene: TRBV30; abundance: many; CDR3aa: CAWSVKSEQFF; CDR3nt: TGTGCCTGGAGTGTGAAGTCAGAGCAGTTCTTC
d_gene: -; j_gene: TRBJ1-5; v_gene: TRBV7-3; abundance: many; CDR3aa: CASPRRWGADNQPQHF; CDR3nt: TGTGCCAGCCCCCGGAGATGGGGGGCCGACAATCAGCCCCAGCATTTT
d_gene: -; j_gene: TRBJ2-1; v_gene: TRBV24-1; abundance: many; CDR3aa: CATSEGTRVKNEQFF; CDR3nt: TGTGCCACCAGTGAGGGGACACGTGTTAAGAATGAGCAGTTCTTC
d_gene: TRBD1; j_gene: TRBJ1-3; v_gene: TRBV6-1; abundance: -; CDR3aa: CASTWTGAGNTIYF; CDR3nt: TGTGCCAGCACATGGACAGGGGCTGGAAACACCATATATTTT
d_gene: -; j_gene: TRBJ1-1; v_gene: TRBV12-3/TRBV12-4; abundance: -; CDR3aa: CASSWEGLMNTEAFF; CDR3nt: TGTGCCAGCAGTTGGGAAGGGTTAATGAACACTGAAGCTTTCTTT
d_gene: TRBD1; j_gene: TRBJ1-2; v_gene: TRBV5-4; abundance: -; CDR3aa: CASSTPGQGAYGYGYTF; CDR3nt: TGTGCCAGCAGCACACCGGGACAGGGGGCCTACGGCTATGGCTACACCTTC
d_gene: TRBD2; j_gene: TRBJ2-3; v_gene: TRBV4-3; abundance: -; CDR3aa: CASSQDYAGGPGVTQYF; CDR3nt: TGCGCCAGCAGCCAAGATTATGCGGGAGGGCCCGGGGTTACGCAGTATTTT
d_gene: -; j_gene: TRBJ2-7; v_gene: TRBV30; abundance: many; CDR3aa: CAWTSLNEQYF; CDR3nt: TGTGCCTGGACTAGTTTGAACGAGCAGTACTTC
d_gene: -; j_gene: TRBJ2-5; v_gene: TRBV10-3; abundance: many; CDR3aa: CAISSGPGEETQYF; CDR3nt: TGTGCCATCAGTAGCGGGCCGGGGGAAGAGACCCAGTACTTC
d_gene: -; j_gene: TRBJ2-6; v_gene: TRBV19; abundance: once; CDR3aa: CASTIRGSGANVLTF; CDR3nt: TGTGCCAGTACCATCCGCGGTTCTGGGGCCAACGTCCTGACTTTC
d_gene: TRBD1; j_gene: TRBJ2-5; v_gene: TRBV28; abundance: -; CDR3aa: CASSSRGQGEETQYF; CDR3nt: TGTGCCAGCAGTTCCCGGGGACAGGGTGAAGAGACCCAGTACTTC
d_gene: TRBD2; j_gene: TRBJ2-3; v_gene: TRBV6-2/TRBV6-3; abundance: -; CDR3aa: CASSVFKASGSPDAQYF; CDR3nt: TGTGCCAGCAGTGTCTTCAAGGCTAGCGGGAGTCCAGATGCGCAGTATTTT
d_gene: TRBD1; j_gene: TRBJ2-1; v_gene: TRBV20-1; abundance: -; CDR3aa: CSATDRGQFNEQFF; CDR3nt: TGCAGTGCTACGGACAGGGGGCAGTTCAATGAGCAGTTCTTC
d_gene: TRBD1; j_gene: TRBJ2-1; v_gene: TRBV7-9; abundance: once; CDR3aa: CASTGQAIGSEQFF; CDR3nt: TGTGCCAGTACCGGACAGGCTATAGGTAGTGAGCAGTTCTTC
d_gene: -; j_gene: TRBJ1-5; v_gene: TRBV2; abundance: many; CDR3aa: CASSGILDSNQPQHF; CDR3nt: TGTGCCAGCAGTGGGATCTTAGATAGCAATCAGCCCCAGCATTTT
d_gene: -; j_gene: TRBJ2-7; v_gene: TRBV28; abundance: many; CDR3aa: CASSLSSLGANEQYF; CDR3nt: TGTGCCAGCAGTTTAAGCAGCCTAGGGGCGAACGAGCAGTACTTC
d_gene: TRBD1; j_gene: TRBJ1-2; v_gene: TRBV9; abundance: -; CDR3aa: CASSVGGQGAIGYTF; CDR3nt: TGTGCCAGCAGCGTAGGGGGACAGGGGGCAATTGGCTACACCTTC
d_gene: TRBD2; j_gene: TRBJ2-7; v_gene: TRBV5-1; abundance: many; CDR3aa: CASSLAVGTSHEQYF; CDR3nt: TGCGCCAGCAGCTTGGCCGTTGGGACTAGCCACGAGCAGTACTTC
d_gene: -; j_gene: TRBJ2-1; v_gene: TRBV27; abundance: few; CDR3aa: CASSFWGGEQFF; CDR3nt: TGTGCCAGCAGTTTCTGGGGAGGTGAGCAGTTCTTC